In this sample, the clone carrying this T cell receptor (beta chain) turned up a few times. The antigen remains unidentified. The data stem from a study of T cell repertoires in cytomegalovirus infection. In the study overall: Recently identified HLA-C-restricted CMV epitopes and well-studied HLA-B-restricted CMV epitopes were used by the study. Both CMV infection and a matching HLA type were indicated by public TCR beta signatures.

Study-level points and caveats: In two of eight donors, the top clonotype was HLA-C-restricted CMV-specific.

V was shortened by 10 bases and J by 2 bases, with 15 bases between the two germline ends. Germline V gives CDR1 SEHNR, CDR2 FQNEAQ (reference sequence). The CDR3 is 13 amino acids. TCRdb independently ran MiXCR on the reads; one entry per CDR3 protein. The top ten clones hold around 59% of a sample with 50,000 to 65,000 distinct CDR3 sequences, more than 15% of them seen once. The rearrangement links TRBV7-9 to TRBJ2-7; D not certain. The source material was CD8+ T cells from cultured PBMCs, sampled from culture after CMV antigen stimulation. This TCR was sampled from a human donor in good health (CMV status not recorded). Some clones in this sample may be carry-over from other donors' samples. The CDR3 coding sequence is TGTGCCACTAGGGCGCAATCGGCCTACGAGCAGTACTTC. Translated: CATRAQSAYEQYF.